A single sample gave rise to the 11 T cell receptor beta chains below, sequenced in a study of cytomegalovirus exposure and HLA in healthy donors. A multiplex PCR was run with 60 Vbeta primers and 13 Jbeta primers. Libraries were prepared by immunoSEQ multiplex PCR; TCRdb keeps only in-frame clonotypes and omits some of them. The sample contains approximately 86,000 clones, 76% of which appear only once. Sequences were obtained from PBMCs. The receptors here all came from a man aged 40-49 years in good health and CMV-seronegative.

V usage is TRBV11-1 and J usage is TRBJ1-5, with D perhaps matching TRBD1 (6 bases). CDR1 and CDR2 from the germline V gene are SGHAT and FQDESV (reference sequence). The CDR3 totals 16 residues. The V and J ends lost 1 base and 6 bases respectively, with 16 bases between them. CDR3 nucleotide sequence: TGTGCCAGCAGCTTAGGAGGCAGGGGTGACGGTCAGCCCCAGCATTTT. Translation: CASSLGGRGDGQPQHF.

This clone was detected only once. V and J are TRBV2 and TRBJ2-7, with 8 bases lining up with TRBD1. The CDR3 is 19 residues long. Germline V gene lookup returns CDR1 SNHLY and CDR2 FYNNEI. After removal of 4 bases from V and 8 bases from J, the junction contained 25 bases not matched to a gene. As DNA, the CDR3 is TGTGCCAGCAGTGCGGGCTCGTCGGTGGGGGGTCCAGGGGGCATTCAGCAGTACTTC. This codes for CASSAGSSVGGPGGIQQYF.

The CDR3 DNA follows: TGTGCCAGCAGCGTCCGGGACAGGTCCCTTAACTATGGCTACACCTTC. As protein: CASSVRDRSLNYGYTF. The rearrangement uses TRBV9 and TRBJ1-2; TRBD1 matches at 8 bases. The junction had 7 bases not matched to a gene; V was cut back by 2 bases and J by 1 base. Germline V gene lookup returns CDR1 SGDLS and CDR2 YYNGEE. This CDR3 has 16 residues.

This chain joins TRBV5-1 and TRBJ1-5; 7 positions match TRBD1. The germline V gene has CDR1 SGHRS and CDR2 YFSETQ. Germline trimming cut 4 bases from V and 4 bases from J; bases unmatched to any gene: 5. The CDR3 consists of 14 residues. CDR3 bases: TGCGCCAGCAGCCAGGGACAGCCGAATCAGCCCCAGCATTTT. Its translation is CASSQGQPNQPQHF.

The J gene is TRBJ1-2, the V gene TRBV6-6, with 12 positions matching TRBD1. J was trimmed by 8 bases and V by 6 bases; bases with no gene match: 10. The CDR3 sequence is 15 residues long. CDR1 and CDR2 (germline): MNHNY, SVGAGI (reference sequence). The CDR3: CASSPRWGTGGGYTF. The CDR3 bases are TGTGCCAGCAGCCCGAGGTGGGGGACAGGGGGCGGCTACACCTTC.

The chain carries TRBV30 and TRBJ1-5; D not certain. Trimming removed 8 bases at V and 1 base at J, with 18 bases between. Looked up from germline, CDR1 is GTSNPN and CDR2 is SVGIG (reference sequence). This CDR3 has 15 amino acids. CDR3 nucleotide sequence: TGTGCCACCCCCGCGGCAGTAAGAAGCAATCAGCCCCAGCATTTT. Amino acid sequence: CATPAAVRSNQPQHF. Variable domain in full (rest from reference TRBV30 and TRBJ1-5): SQTIHQWPATLVQPVGSPLSLECTVEGTSNPNLYWYRQAAGRGLQLLFYSVGIGQISSEVPQNLSASRPQDRQFILSSKKLLLSDSGFYLCATPAAVRSNQPQHFGDGTRLSIL.

The chain combines TRBV7-6 with TRBJ1-1, with D possibly matching TRBD1 (5 bases). V lost 5 bases, J lost 4 bases, and 17 bases lay in between. Per germline, CDR1 SGHVS and CDR2 FNYEAQ. The CDR3 loop spans 15 amino acids. The CDR3 DNA reads TGTGCCAGCAGCACTCCGCGGGGCGGGGTCACTGAAGCTTTCTTT. Translated, it gives CASSTPRGGVTEAFF.

This clone was found once. Other nucleotide sequences from this sample produce the same CDR3. The rearrangement links TRBV5-1 to TRBJ1-3; D is uncertain. This CDR3 is 13 amino acids long. With 2 bases removed from V and 8 bases from J, the gap between germline ends came to 11 bases. Per the germline V gene, CDR1 is SGHRS and CDR2 is YFSETQ. This CDR3 is CASSLGLIDTIYF. CDR3 coding DNA: TGCGCCAGCAGCTTAGGACTTATCGACACCATATATTTT.

This chain connects TRBV19 to TRBJ1-1; no definite D call. The CDR3 consists of 14 residues. CDR1 and CDR2 (germline): LNHDA, SQIVND (reference sequence). V gave up 5 bases and J gave up 0 bases, with 10 bases separating them. The CDR3 region has the DNA TGTGCCAGTAGTCCTGGACTGATGAACACTGAAGCTTTCTTT. It encodes CASSPGLMNTEAFF.

The chain is built from TRBV9 and TRBJ1-2; the D gene is possibly TRBD1 (6 bases). CDR3 length: 12 amino acids. V was pared by 3 bases and J by 7 bases, with 10 bases between. Germline V gives CDR1 SGDLS, CDR2 YYNGEE. Written as DNA, the CDR3 is TGTGCCAGCAGCGAGCAGGGGTGTGGCTACACCTTC. Translating it yields CASSEQGCGYTF.

The chain uses TRBV7-9 and TRBJ1-4; 7 bases line up with TRBD1. The CDR3 has 15 amino acids. CDR1 and CDR2 from the germline V gene are SEHNR and FQNEAQ (reference sequence). The trim removed 5 bases at V and 3 bases at J, leaving 6 bases unmatched. The CDR3 loop reads CASSPRQGSNEKLFF. CDR3 nucleotides: TGTGCCAGCAGCCCCCGACAGGGATCTAATGAAAAACTGTTTTTT. The complete variable domain, with remaining parts taken from reference TRBV7-9 and TRBJ1-4, reads DTGVSQNPRHKITKRGQNVTFRCDPISEHNRLYWYRQTLGQGPEFLTYFQNEAQLEKSRLLSDRFSAERPKGSFSTLEIQRTEQGDSAMYLCASSPRQGSNEKLFFGSGTQLSVL.